The 20 T cell receptor beta chains listed next were all sequenced from one sample in a study of T cells after yellow fever vaccination. TCRdb recomputed calls from the 5' RACE reads with MiXCR, one row per CDR3 protein. The sample shows just under 600,000 distinct CDR3 sequences, approximately 15% of them seen only once. This sample comprised PBMCs, obtained on the day of the yellow fever booster vaccination. The source is a man aged 25 to 40 who received the YFV17D yellow fever vaccine.

This clonotype showed up just a few times. CDR3 in DNA: TGCGCCAGCAGTACCGGGACAGGGGTATACAATGAGCAGTTCTTC. Its protein is CASSTGTGVYNEQFF. The chain links TRBV5-1 to TRBJ2-1; 10 positions match TRBD1. The CDR3 is 15 residues long. Germline CDR1 reads SGHRS; CDR2 reads YFSETQ. V shed 5 bases, J shed 4 bases, and the junction held 6 bases outside the gene matches. The variable domain in full, completed from reference TRBV5-1 and TRBJ2-1, reads KAGVTQTPRYLIKTRGQQVTLSCSPISGHRSVSWYQQTPGQGLQFLFEYFSETQRNKGNFPGRFSGRQFSNSRSEMNVSTLELGDSALYLCASSTGTGVYNEQFFGPGTRLTVL.

In regard to this clonotype: A much larger clone is a single base away; this may be a read error. V usage is TRBV5-5 and J usage is TRBJ2-7; tentative D call: TRBD2 (6 bases). Trimming removed 3 bases at V and 3 bases at J, with 16 bases between. This CDR3 has 15 amino acids. Germline V gene lookup returns CDR1 SGHKS and CDR2 YYEKEE (reference sequence). Written as DNA, the CDR3 is TGTGCCAGCAGCTCCGGACTATCGGGCCTCTACGAGCAGTACTTC. Residues: CASSSGLSGLYEQYF.

This clonotype was counted ten times or more. This chain links TRBV14 with TRBJ2-1; a possible D gene is TRBD2 (5 bases). V dropped 8 bases and J dropped 10 bases, with 18 bases sitting between them. Per the germline V gene, CDR1 is SGHDN and CDR2 is FVKESK. CDR3 length: 13 residues. The CDR3 is CASSIARTGEQFF. In nucleotides, the CDR3 is TGTGCCAGCTCAATAGCCCGGACGGGGGAGCAGTTCTTC.

The chain employs TRBV6-2 or TRBV6-3 and TRBJ2-1, with D uncertain. The CDR3 spans 14 residues. Trimming cost V 0 bases and J 4 bases, with 7 bases left between them. Germline assignment: CDR1 MNHEY and CDR2 SVGEGT. Written as DNA, the CDR3 is TGTGCCAGCAGTTACTCGGAAGGTTACAATGAGCAGTTCTTC. Residues: CASSYSEGYNEQFF.

This clonotype occurred a few times. This rearrangement joins TRBV6-2 or TRBV6-3 to TRBJ2-1; 8 bases fit TRBD2. The CDR3 is made up of 16 amino acids. Germline trimming cut 5 bases from V and 8 bases from J; bases unmatched to any gene: 14. Per germline, CDR1 MNHEY and CDR2 SVGEGT. DNA of the CDR3: TGTGCCAGCAGTCCCCCCATCGGGAGGGCCCTGGATGAGCAGTTCTTC. This translates into CASSPPIGRALDEQFF.

The chain is built from TRBV27 and TRBJ2-3; 7 bases match TRBD2. Looked up from germline, CDR1 is MNHEY and CDR2 is SMNVEV (reference sequence). The trim removed 7 bases at V and 2 bases at J, leaving 9 bases unmatched. The CDR3 sequence is 15 residues long. The CDR3 is CASNGRRRTTDTQYF. In DNA, the CDR3 is TGTGCCAGCAACGGGAGGCGTAGAACCACAGATACGCAGTATTTT.

This clonotype occurred a few times. The chain uses TRBV5-1 and TRBJ1-1; 10 nucleotides line up with TRBD1. The CDR3 length is 15 residues. CDR1 and CDR2 (germline): SGHRS, YFSETQ. Unmatched junction bases numbered 7, after V lost 4 bases and J lost 4 bases. The CDR3 here is CASSPPGQGTTEAFF. CDR3 nucleotides: TGCGCCAGCAGCCCGCCGGGACAGGGGACCACTGAAGCTTTCTTT.

This clonotype appeared a few times. The chain employs TRBV20-1 and TRBJ2-5, with a possible D match to TRBD2 (7 bases). The V gene's germline CDR1 is DFQATT and CDR2 SNEGSKA (reference sequence). Trimming took off 0 bases at V and 4 bases at J, with 18 bases between the two ends. The CDR3 runs to 16 residues. This CDR3 reads CSARDFVGGAGETQYF. In nucleotides, the CDR3 is TGCAGTGCTAGAGATTTTGTAGGGGGGGCTGGAGAGACCCAGTACTTC.

Only a few counts were recorded for this clonotype. V is TRBV2 and J is TRBJ2-3, with D unresolved. CDR1 and CDR2 from the germline V gene are SNHLY and FYNNEI. V shed 1 base and J shed 3 bases, with 5 bases lying between them. The CDR3 consists of 13 residues. The CDR3 DNA is TGTGCCAGCAGTGAAGAGGTGACAGATACGCAGTATTTT. It yields the protein CASSEEVTDTQYF.

This chain's CDR3 is CASSFFGSETGELFF. In DNA, the CDR3 is TGTGCCAGCAGTTTCTTCGGGAGTGAAACCGGGGAGCTGTTTTTT. The J gene is TRBJ2-2, the V gene TRBV27; possible D gene TRBD2, 6 bases. The V and J ends lost 3 bases and 5 bases respectively, with 13 bases between them. There are 15 residues in the CDR3. Germline V gene data show CDR1 as MNHEY and CDR2 as SMNVEV (reference sequence).

The chain has TRBV4-2 and TRBJ2-7; TRBD2 might be the D (6 bases). Germline V gene sequence: CDR1 LGHNA, CDR2 YNFKEQ. The CDR3 has 15 residues. V was pared by 0 bases and J by 3 bases, with 12 bases between. The CDR3 coding sequence is TGTGCCAGCAGCCAAGATCTGAGCGGGTACTACGAGCAGTACTTC. It is translated as CASSQDLSGYYEQYF.

V is TRBV25-1 and J is TRBJ1-6; D not certain. This CDR3 is 15 amino acids long. V dropped 1 base and J dropped 12 bases, with 16 bases sitting between them. Germline V CDR1 and CDR2: MGHDK, SYGVNS. CDR3 in amino acids: CASSELGRGTEPLHF. CDR3 in DNA: TGTGCCAGCAGTGAATTAGGACGGGGTACTGAACCCCTCCACTTT. Together with reference TRBV25-1 and TRBJ1-6, the CDR3 gives the full variable domain: EADIYQTPRYLVIGTGKKITLECSQTMGHDKMYWYQQDPGMELHLIHYSYGVNSTEKGDLSSESTVSRIRTEHFPLTLESARPSHTSQYLCASSELGRGTEPLHFGNGTRLTVT.

In this sample, this clonotype turned up a few times. The rearrangement joins TRBV12-3 or TRBV12-4 to TRBJ2-7; TRBD1 agrees at 8 bases. The CDR3 runs to 13 residues. Trimming removed 5 bases from V and 6 bases from J; junction bases left unmatched: 6. As DNA, the CDR3 is TGTGCCAGCAGTGGACAGGGCCCTCGCGAGCAGTACTTC. Amino acid sequence: CASSGQGPREQYF.

The chain links TRBV12-3 or TRBV12-4 to TRBJ1-1; the D gene is possibly TRBD1 (5 bases). The CDR3 runs 13 residues. The ends were cut back, 5 bases at V and 4 bases at J, with 11 bases in the middle. This CDR3 is CASSPQGFTEAFF. Here the CDR3 DNA reads TGTGCCAGCAGTCCTCAGGGTTTCACTGAAGCTTTCTTT.

This clonotype was detected ten times or more. The chain links TRBV7-2 to TRBJ2-3; D remains unclear. The germline CDR1 and CDR2 sequences are SGHTA and FQGNSA. Trimming stripped 5 bases from V and 3 bases from J, with 15 bases between. The CDR3 loop spans 15 amino acids. DNA for the CDR3: TGTGCCAGCAGCCGGCGGAGACCCCCGACAGATACGCAGTATTTT. Translating it yields CASSRRRPPTDTQYF.

This clonotype showed up just a few times. This CDR3 reads CASSPDSTNEKLFF. The CDR3 coding sequence is TGTGCCAGCAGCCCCGACAGCACTAATGAAAAACTGTTTTTT. This chain connects TRBV27 to TRBJ1-4; perhaps TRBD1 as D (5 bases). From germline, CDR1 is MNHEY and CDR2 SMNVEV (reference sequence). The CDR3 consists of 14 residues. V lost 6 bases and J 2 bases, leaving 10 bases between the germline ends.

The V call is TRBV10-3, the J call TRBJ2-1, with 8 bases fitting TRBD2. The germline CDR1 and CDR2 sequences are ENHRY and SYGVKD. V lost 3 bases and J lost 4; bases outside the gene matches: 5. The CDR3 has 15 amino acids. The CDR3 DNA sequence: TGTGCCATCAGTGAAAAGAGCGGGGGATACAATGAGCAGTTCTTC. Amino acids: CAISEKSGGYNEQFF.

Concerning this clonotype: Sequence at one end of the junction differs from germline and may be a read error. This chain uses TRBV11-2 with TRBJ2-3; no definite D call. Germline loops: CDR1 SGHAT, CDR2 FQNNGV. The CDR3 consists of 14 residues. CDR3 DNA: TGTGCCAGCAGCCTAGAATGGGTTATGGATACGCAGTATTTT. It yields the protein CASSLEWVMDTQYF.

CDR3 DNA sequence: TGTGCCAGTGCGAGCGGGACCGCCTACGAGCAGTACTTC. Translating it yields CASASGTAYEQYF. The chain combines TRBV28 with TRBJ2-7; 7 nucleotides agree with TRBD2. The length of the CDR3 is 13 residues. The V gene's germline CDR1 is MDHEN and CDR2 SYDVKM. After removal of 9 bases from V and 2 bases from J, the junction contained 7 bases not matched to a gene.

This clonotype was detected only a few times. J is TRBJ1-3 and V is TRBV7-2; 7 bases match TRBD1. Trimming removed 1 base from V and 1 base from J; junction bases left unmatched: 4. Per the germline V gene, CDR1 is SGHTA and CDR2 is FQGNSA. The CDR3 covers 16 residues. CDR3 region: CASSLEPGGSGNTIYF. The CDR3 region has the DNA TGTGCCAGCAGCTTAGAGCCAGGGGGATCTGGAAACACCATATATTTT.